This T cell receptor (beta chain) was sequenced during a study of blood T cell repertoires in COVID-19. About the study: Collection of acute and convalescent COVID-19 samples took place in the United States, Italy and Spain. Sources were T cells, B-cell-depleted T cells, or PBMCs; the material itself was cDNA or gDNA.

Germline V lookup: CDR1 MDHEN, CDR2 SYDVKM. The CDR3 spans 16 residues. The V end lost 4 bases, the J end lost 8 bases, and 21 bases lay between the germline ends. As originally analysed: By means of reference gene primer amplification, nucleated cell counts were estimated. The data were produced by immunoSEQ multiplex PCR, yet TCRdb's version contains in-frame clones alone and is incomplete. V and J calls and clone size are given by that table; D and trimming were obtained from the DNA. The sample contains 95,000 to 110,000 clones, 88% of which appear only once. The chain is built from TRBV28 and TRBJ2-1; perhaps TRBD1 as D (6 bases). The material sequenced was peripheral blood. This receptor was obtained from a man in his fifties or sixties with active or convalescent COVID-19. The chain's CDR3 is CASSSEFGTPADEQFF. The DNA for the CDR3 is TGTGCCAGCAGTTCAGAATTCGGGACACCGGCTGATGAGCAGTTCTTC.